This TCR beta chain comes out of a study of shared clonotypes between healthy human individuals. Study as a whole: Three CD4 naive, three CD4 memory, two CD8 naive and one CD8 memory plate were used per donor.

Germline assignment: CDR1 KGHSH and CDR2 LQKENI. Deletions cut 3 bases from V and 5 bases from J, with 10 bases between. CDR3 size: 13 residues. Per sorted-subset replicate PCR, input was approximately 210 ng DNA, representing tens of thousands of T cell genomes. This table comes from immunoSEQ multiplex PCR, and its TCRdb copy is limited to in-frame clones, with some not included. The sample has approximately 340,000 clones, less than 85% seen once; the top ten hold approximately 10%. The chain carries TRBV18 and TRBJ1-2; D possibly corresponds to TRBD1 (5 bases). Sequenced sample: memory CD4+ T cells sorted from blood. Subset given: CD45RA-negative fraction. The receptor was derived from a young man in good health. The CDR3: CASSPADTYGYTF. In nucleotides, the CDR3 is TGTGCCAGCTCACCGGCGGACACTTATGGCTACACCTTC. Variable domain in full (rest from reference TRBV18 and TRBJ1-2): NAGVMQNPRHLVRRRGQEARLRCSPMKGHSHVYWYRQLPEEGLKFMVYLQKENIIDESGMPKERFSAEFPKEGPSILRIQQVVRGDSAAYFCASSPADTYGYTFGSGTRLTVV.